A selection of T cell receptor beta chains follows, all from one sample in a study of technical replicates of blood from a handful of donors. Measured with immunoSEQ multiplex PCR; TCRdb has only the in-frame clones, and not every one. The sample lists approximately 65,000 clones; around 88% were seen once. Specimen: PBMCs. These receptors were obtained from a human donor in good health. Some clones in this sample may be carry-over from other donors' samples. Each CDR3 is given with its conserved first and last residue.

J,V,CDR3
TRBJ1-2,TRBV9,CASSRGQGSYGYTF
TRBJ1-1,TRBV7-3,CASSYDPDTEAFF
TRBJ1-2,TRBV6-6,CASSYAGVGGYTF
TRBJ2-1,TRBV30,CAWSVGQGFYNEQFF
TRBJ2-3,TRBV4-1,CASTKEGLAGTDTQYF
TRBJ2-2,TRBV18,CASSPQGAPGELFF
TRBJ1-5,TRBV6-5,CASRLQGSRTQHF
TRBJ2-2,TRBV2,CASRQGKNTGELFF
TRBJ2-2,TRBV30,CAWSSTGATGELFF
TRBJ2-1,TRBV9,CASSRSVGQAYNEQFF
TRBJ2-7,TRBV4-3,CASSQDRVPGYEQYF
TRBJ2-7,TRBV5-6,CASSSGPSGYYEQYF
TRBJ2-2,TRBV9,CASSGEDTITGELFF
TRBJ2-7,TRBV28,CASNSGAQGNYEQYF
TRBJ1-1,TRBV9,CASSGAGTEAFF
TRBJ1-2,TRBV5-8,CASSSDRDAYGYTF
TRBJ2-1,TRBV4-3,CASSQEDYLAGYHEQFF
TRBJ2-5,TRBV5-1,CASSLDALSGGETQYF
TRBJ2-7,TRBV2,CASSQRGGPWAEQYF
TRBJ1-2,TRBV19,CASKQGARGYTF
TRBJ2-3,TRBV4-3,CASSHSSGADTQYF
TRBJ2-3,TRBV25-1,CASSELGQGRDTQYF
TRBJ1-2,TRBV5-6,CASSLRHSGYTF
TRBJ1-3,TRBV6-6,CASSYPGVSGNTIYF
TRBJ2-1,TRBV27,CASSLGLAGGHGSNEQFF
TRBJ1-2,TRBV5-1,CASSPAGRSDGYTF
TRBJ2-3,TRBV7-9,CASSLGRQGEDTQYF
TRBJ2-7,TRBV7-7,CASSVKQGSEQYF
TRBJ2-1,TRBV2,CASRLGNEQFF
TRBJ2-2,TRBV12-5,CASGLVSGGYTGELFF
TRBJ2-3,TRBV21-1,CASSKVASGLDTQYF
TRBJ2-7,TRBV15,CATRLGGGSYEQYF
TRBJ2-7,TRBV7-6,CASSLVVSRAMNEQYF
TRBJ2-7,TRBV27,CASSLGRISEQYF
TRBJ1-2,TRBV5-1,CASSEAGGTYGYTF
TRBJ1-3,TRBV7-2,CASSRDRTPGNTIYF
TRBJ1-1,TRBV2,CASSENRGTEAFF
TRBJ2-2,TRBV19,CATAEWYRNTGELFF
TRBJ2-7,TRBV6-5,CASRAERGISYEQYF
TRBJ2-2,TRBV11-3,CASSSPRSGELFF
TRBJ1-1,TRBV5-4,CASSFSRGTEAFF
TRBJ2-7,TRBV6-1,CASSENRGYEQYF
TRBJ2-5,TRBV9,CASSPGGGRLETQYF
TRBJ2-1,TRBV6-1,CASSEVLGGYNEQFF
TRBJ1-6,TRBV7-9,CASSFDSNNSPLHF
TRBJ1-1,TRBV7-6,CASSLRENTEAFF
TRBJ1-3,TRBV12-5,CASGMTGTGNTIYF
TRBJ1-2,TRBV4-2,CASSQHRDRNYGYTF
TRBJ1-5,TRBV27,CASSFWGLNQPQHF
TRBJ2-7,TRBV4-3,CASSRRGGSSYEQYF
TRBJ2-7,TRBV7-8,CASSSETQSSYEQYF